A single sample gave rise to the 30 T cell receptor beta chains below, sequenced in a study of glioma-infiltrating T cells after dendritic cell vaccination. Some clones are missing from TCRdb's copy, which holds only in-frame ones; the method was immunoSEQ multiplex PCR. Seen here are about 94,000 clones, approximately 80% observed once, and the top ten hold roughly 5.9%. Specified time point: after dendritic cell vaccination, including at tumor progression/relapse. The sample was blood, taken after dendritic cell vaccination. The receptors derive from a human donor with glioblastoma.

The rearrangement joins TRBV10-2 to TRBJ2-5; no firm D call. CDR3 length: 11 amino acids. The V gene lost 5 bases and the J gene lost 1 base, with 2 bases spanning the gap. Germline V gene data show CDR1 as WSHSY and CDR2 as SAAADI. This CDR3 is CASSLQETQYF. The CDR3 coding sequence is TGCGCCAGCAGTCTCCAAGAGACCCAGTACTTC.

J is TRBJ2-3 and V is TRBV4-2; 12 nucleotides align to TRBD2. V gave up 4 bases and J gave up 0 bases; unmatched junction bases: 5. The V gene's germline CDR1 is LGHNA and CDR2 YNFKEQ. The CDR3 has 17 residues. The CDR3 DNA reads TGTGCCAGCAGCCTCCGGACTAGCGGGGCCAGCACAGATACGCAGTATTTT. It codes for CASSLRTSGASTDTQYF.

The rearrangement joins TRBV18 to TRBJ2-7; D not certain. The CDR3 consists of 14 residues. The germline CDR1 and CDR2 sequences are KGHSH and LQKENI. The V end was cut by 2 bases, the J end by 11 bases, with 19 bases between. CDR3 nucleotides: TGTGCCAGCTCACCATACCGTGAAGAACATCAAGAGTACTTC. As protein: CASSPYREEHQEYF.

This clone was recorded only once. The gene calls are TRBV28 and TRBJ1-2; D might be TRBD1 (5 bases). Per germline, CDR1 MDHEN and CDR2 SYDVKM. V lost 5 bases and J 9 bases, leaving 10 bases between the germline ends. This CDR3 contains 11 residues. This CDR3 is CASSPDRSYTF. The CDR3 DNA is TGTGCCAGCAGTCCCGACAGAAGCTACACCTTC.

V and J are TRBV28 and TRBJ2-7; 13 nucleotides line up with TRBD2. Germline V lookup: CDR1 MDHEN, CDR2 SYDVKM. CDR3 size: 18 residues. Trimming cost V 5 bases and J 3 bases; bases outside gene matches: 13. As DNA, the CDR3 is TGTGCCAGCAGTCTCACCCAAGGACTAGCGGGGGATCTCTACGAGCAGTACTTC. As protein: CASSLTQGLAGDLYEQYF.

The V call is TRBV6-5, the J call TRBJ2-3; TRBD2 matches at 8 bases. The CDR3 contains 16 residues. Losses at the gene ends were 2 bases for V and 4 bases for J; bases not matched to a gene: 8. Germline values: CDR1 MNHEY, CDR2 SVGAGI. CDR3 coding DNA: TGTGCCAGCAGTTACCCGGGGGGGGGATCCGCAGATACGCAGTATTTT. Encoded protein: CASSYPGGGSADTQYF.

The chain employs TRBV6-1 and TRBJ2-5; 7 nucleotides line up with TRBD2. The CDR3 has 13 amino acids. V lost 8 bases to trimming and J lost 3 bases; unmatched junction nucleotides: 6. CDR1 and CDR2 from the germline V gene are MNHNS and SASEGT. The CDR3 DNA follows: TGTGCCAGCTGCTGGACTAGGGAAGAGACCCAGTACTTC. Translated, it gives CASCWTREETQYF.

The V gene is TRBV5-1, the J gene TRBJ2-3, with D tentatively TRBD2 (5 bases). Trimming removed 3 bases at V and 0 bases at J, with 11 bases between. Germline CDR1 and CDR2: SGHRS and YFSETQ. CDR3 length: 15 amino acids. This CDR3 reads CASSWTGLSTDTQYF. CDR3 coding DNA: TGCGCCAGCAGCTGGACTGGCCTCAGCACAGATACGCAGTATTTT.

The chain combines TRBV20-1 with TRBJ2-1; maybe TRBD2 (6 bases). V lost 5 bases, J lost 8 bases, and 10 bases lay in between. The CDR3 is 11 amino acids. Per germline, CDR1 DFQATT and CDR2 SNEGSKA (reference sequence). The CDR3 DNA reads TGCAGTGCTGAGACTAGTGATGAGCAGTTCTTC. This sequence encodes CSAETSDEQFF.

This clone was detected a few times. Written as DNA, the CDR3 is TGTGCCAGCAATACCCGGGAGGGGGGAGAGACCCAGTACTTC. Residues: CASNTREGGETQYF. J is TRBJ2-5 and V is TRBV2, with 8 bases matching TRBD2. Germline CDR1 is SNHLY and CDR2 is FYNNEI. The ends lost 7 bases at V and 4 bases at J; junction bases unmatched: 8. CDR3 length: 14 residues.

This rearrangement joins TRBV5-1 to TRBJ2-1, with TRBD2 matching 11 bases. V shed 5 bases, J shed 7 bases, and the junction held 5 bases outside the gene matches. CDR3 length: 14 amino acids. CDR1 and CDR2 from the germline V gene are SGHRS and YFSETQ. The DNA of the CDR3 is TGCGCCAGCAGACGACTAGCGGGATTTAATGAGCAGTTCTTC. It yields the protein CASRRLAGFNEQFF.

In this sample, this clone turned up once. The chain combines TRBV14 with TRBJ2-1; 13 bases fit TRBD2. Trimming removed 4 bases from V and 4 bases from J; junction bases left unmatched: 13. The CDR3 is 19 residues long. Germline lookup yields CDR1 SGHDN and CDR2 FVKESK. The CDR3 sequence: CASSPLPGLAGALYNEQFF. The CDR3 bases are TGTGCCAGCAGCCCCCTTCCTGGACTAGCGGGGGCCCTTTACAATGAGCAGTTCTTC. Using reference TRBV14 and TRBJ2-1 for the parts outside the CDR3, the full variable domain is EAGVTQFPSHSVIEKGQTVTLRCDPISGHDNLYWYRRVMGKEIKFLLHFVKESKQDESGMPNNRFLAERTGGTYSTLKVQPAELEDSGVYFCASSPLPGLAGALYNEQFFGPGTRLTVL.

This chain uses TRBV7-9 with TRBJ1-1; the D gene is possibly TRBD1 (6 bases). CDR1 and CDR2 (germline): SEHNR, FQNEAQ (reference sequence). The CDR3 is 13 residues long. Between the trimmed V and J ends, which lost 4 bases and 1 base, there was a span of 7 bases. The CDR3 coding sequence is TGTGCCAGCAGCTCACAGGGGAACACTGAAGCTTTCTTT. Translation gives CASSSQGNTEAFF.

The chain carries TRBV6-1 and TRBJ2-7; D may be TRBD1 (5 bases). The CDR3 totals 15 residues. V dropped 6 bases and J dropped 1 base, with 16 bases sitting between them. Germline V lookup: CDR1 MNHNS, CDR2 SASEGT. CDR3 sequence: CASSPLREASYEQYF. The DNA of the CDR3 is TGTGCCAGCAGCCCACTCAGGGAAGCTTCCTACGAGCAGTACTTC.

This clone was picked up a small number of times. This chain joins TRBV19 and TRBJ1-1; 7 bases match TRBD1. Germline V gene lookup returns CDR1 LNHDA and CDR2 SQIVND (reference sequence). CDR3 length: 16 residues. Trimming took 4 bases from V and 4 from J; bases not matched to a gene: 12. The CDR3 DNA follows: TGTGCCAGTAGTACGGGACGGGACAGTACAATCACTGAAGCTTTCTTT. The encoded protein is CASSTGRDSTITEAFF.

CDR3 DNA: TGTGCCAGCTCACCACCCAACCCCATTCTCCCAGGGAACACTGAAGCTTTCTTT. As protein: CASSPPNPILPGNTEAFF. This chain links TRBV18 with TRBJ1-1; no definite D call. Trimming left V 0 bases short and J 1 base short, with 18 bases between. Germline values: CDR1 KGHSH, CDR2 LQKENI. The CDR3 runs to 18 residues.

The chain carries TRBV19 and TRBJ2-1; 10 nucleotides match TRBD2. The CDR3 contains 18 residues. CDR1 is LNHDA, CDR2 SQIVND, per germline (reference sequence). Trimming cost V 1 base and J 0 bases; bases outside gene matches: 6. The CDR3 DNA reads TGTGCCAGTAGTATAGTAGGTAGCGGGAGGAACTCCTACAATGAGCAGTTCTTC. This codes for CASSIVGSGRNSYNEQFF.

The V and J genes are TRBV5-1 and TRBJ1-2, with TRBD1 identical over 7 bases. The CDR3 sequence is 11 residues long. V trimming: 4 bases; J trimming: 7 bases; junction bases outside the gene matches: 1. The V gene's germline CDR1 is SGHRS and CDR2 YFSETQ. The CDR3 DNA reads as TGCGCCAGCAGCACAGGGGTTGGCTACACCTTC. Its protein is CASSTGVGYTF.

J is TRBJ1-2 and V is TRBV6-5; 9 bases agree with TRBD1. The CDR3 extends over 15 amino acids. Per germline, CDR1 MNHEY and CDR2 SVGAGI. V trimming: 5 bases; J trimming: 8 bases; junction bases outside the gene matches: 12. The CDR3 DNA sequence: TGTGCCAGCAGTACGGGACAGGGCCACGGTCAGGGCTACACCTTC. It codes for CASSTGQGHGQGYTF.

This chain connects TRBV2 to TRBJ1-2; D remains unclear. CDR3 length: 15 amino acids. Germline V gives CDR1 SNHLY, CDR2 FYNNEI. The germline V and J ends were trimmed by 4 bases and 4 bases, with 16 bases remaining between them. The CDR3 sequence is CASSGGGRELYGYTF. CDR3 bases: TGTGCCAGCAGTGGGGGAGGTAGGGAACTCTATGGCTACACCTTC.

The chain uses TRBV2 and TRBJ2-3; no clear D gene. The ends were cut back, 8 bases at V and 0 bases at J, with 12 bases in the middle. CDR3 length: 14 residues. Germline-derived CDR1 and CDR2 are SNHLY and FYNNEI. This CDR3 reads CASRVGASTDTQYF. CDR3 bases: TGTGCCAGCCGGGTCGGAGCTAGCACAGATACGCAGTATTTT.

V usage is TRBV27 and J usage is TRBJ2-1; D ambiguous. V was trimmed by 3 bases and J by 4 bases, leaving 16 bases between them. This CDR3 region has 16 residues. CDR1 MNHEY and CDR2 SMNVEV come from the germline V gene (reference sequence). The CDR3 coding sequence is TGTGCCAGCAGTTTTGGATACGAGACAAGATACAATGAGCAGTTCTTC. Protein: CASSFGYETRYNEQFF.

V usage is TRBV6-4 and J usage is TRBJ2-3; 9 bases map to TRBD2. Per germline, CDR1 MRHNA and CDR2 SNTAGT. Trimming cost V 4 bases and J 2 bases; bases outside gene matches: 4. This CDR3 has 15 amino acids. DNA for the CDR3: TGTGCCAGCAGTGCCCAGGGACTAGCCACAGATACGCAGTATTTT. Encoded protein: CASSAQGLATDTQYF.

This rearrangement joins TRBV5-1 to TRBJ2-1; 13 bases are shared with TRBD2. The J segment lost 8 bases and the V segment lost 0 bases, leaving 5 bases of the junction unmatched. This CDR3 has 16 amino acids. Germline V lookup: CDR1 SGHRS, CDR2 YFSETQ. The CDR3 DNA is TGCGCCAGCAGCTTGGGGACTAGCGGGGGCTCGGATGAGCAGTTCTTC. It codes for CASSLGTSGGSDEQFF.

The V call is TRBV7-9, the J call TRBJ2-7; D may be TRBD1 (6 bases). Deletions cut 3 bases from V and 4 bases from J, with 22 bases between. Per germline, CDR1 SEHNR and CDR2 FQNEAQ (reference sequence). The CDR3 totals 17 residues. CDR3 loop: CASSFVARDTGFYEQYF. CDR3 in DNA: TGTGCCAGCAGCTTTGTCGCCCGGGACACCGGATTTTACGAGCAGTACTTC.

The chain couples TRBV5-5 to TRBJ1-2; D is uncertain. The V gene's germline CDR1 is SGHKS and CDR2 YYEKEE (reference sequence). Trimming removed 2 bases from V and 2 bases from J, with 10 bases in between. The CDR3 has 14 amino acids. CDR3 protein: CASSFEGSNYGYTF. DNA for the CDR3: TGTGCCAGCAGCTTCGAGGGTTCCAACTATGGCTACACCTTC. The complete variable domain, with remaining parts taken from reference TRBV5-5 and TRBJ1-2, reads DAGVTQSPTHLIKTRGQQVTLRCSPISGHKSVSWYQQVLGQGPQFIFQYYEKEERGRGNFPDRFSARQFPNYSSELNVNALLLGDSALYLCASSFEGSNYGYTFGSGTRLTVV.

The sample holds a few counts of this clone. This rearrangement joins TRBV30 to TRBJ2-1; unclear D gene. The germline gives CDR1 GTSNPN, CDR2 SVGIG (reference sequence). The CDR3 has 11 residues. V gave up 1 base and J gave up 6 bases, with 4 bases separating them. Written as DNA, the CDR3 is TGTGCCTGGAGTGGGGCCAATGAGCAGTTCTTC. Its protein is CAWSGANEQFF. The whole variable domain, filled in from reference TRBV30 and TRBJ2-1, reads SQTIHQWPATLVQPVGSPLSLECTVEGTSNPNLYWYRQAAGRGLQLLFYSVGIGQISSEVPQNLSASRPQDRQFILSSKKLLLSDSGFYLCAWSGANEQFFGPGTRLTVL.

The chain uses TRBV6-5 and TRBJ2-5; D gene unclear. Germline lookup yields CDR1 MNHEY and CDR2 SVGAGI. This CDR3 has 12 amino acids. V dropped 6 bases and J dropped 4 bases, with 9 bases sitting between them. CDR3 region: CASSTHGETQYF. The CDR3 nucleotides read TGTGCCAGCAGCACCCACGGAGAGACCCAGTACTTC.

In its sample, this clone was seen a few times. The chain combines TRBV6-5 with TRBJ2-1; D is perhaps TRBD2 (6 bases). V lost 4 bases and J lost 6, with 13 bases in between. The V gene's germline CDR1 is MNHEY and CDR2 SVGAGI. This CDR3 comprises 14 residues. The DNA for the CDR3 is TGTGCCAGCAGTTCCTGGGACTCGGGCAATGAGCAGTTCTTC. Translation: CASSSWDSGNEQFF.

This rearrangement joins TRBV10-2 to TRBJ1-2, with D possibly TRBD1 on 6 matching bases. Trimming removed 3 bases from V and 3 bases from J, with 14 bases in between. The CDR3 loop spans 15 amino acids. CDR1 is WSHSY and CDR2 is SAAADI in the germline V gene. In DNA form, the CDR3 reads TGCGCCAGCAGTGACTCGAGAAGGGGGTACTATGGCTACACCTTC. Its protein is CASSDSRRGYYGYTF.